The 18 T cell receptor beta chains reported below all come from one sample, sequenced in a study of radiation and T cells in renal cell carcinoma. Measured with immunoSEQ multiplex PCR; TCRdb has only the in-frame clones, and not every one. The repertoire holds about 130,000 clones, with around 90% as singletons. Time point described: blood 2 weeks post-SBRT. Sample treatment: 15 Gy SBRT to primary tumor, nephrectomy 4 weeks later. The material sequenced was blood, taken from a patient whose treatment included radiotherapy and nephrectomy. The source is a woman in her 70s with renal cell carcinoma.

The rearrangement joins TRBV29-1 to TRBJ2-3, with 13 bases matching TRBD2. Germline CDR1 reads SQVTM; CDR2 reads ANQGSEA. The CDR3 sequence is 16 residues long. V shed 6 bases, J shed 2 bases, and the junction held 8 bases outside the gene matches. This chain's CDR3 is CSVTPLAGGVTDTQYF. The CDR3 DNA sequence: TGCAGCGTGACCCCACTAGCGGGGGGGGTCACAGATACGCAGTATTTT.

The chain joins TRBV7-2 to TRBJ2-3, with D possibly called TRBD1 or TRBD2 (6 bases each). The germline gives CDR1 SGHTA, CDR2 FQGNSA. Trimming took 2 bases from V and 0 from J, leaving 12 bases between them. The CDR3 loop spans 16 amino acids. The CDR3 nucleotides are TGTGCCAGCAGCTTAAGGGGGGCGCGGAGCACAGATACGCAGTATTTT. Translation: CASSLRGARSTDTQYF.

The chain combines TRBV5-4 with TRBJ2-5; no definite D call. This CDR3 comprises 15 residues. The V end was cut by 2 bases, the J end by 5 bases, with 16 bases between. CDR1 and CDR2 (germline): SGHNT, YYREEE (reference sequence). In nucleotides, the CDR3 is TGTGCCAGCAGCTTTGATAATAATCGGTGGGAGACCCAGTACTTC. The encoded protein is CASSFDNNRWETQYF. The full variable domain, completed using reference TRBV5-4 and TRBJ2-5, is ETGVTQSPTHLIKTRGQQVTLRCSSQSGHNTVSWYQQALGQGPQFIFQYYREEENGRGNFPPRFSGLQFPNYSSELNVNALELDDSALYLCASSFDNNRWETQYFGPGTRLLVL.

The chain links TRBV19 to TRBJ2-7; D might be TRBD1 (5 bases). CDR1 and CDR2 from the germline V gene are LNHDA and SQIVND (reference sequence). Trimming cost V 4 bases and J 2 bases, with 18 bases left between them. The CDR3 is made up of 16 amino acids. The CDR3 loop is CASSNTGSLGPYEQYF. CDR3 sequence (DNA): TGTGCCAGTAGTAATACAGGCAGCTTGGGTCCCTACGAGCAGTACTTC.

The chain has TRBV4-1 and TRBJ2-1; TRBD2 agrees at 7 bases. Germline CDR1 MGHRA, CDR2 YSYEKL. V was clipped by 0 bases and J by 4 bases; unmatched bases: 6. CDR3 length: 16 residues. CDR3 in amino acids: CASSQDALAEYNEQFF. The CDR3 DNA is TGCGCCAGCAGCCAAGATGCCCTAGCGGAGTACAATGAGCAGTTCTTC.

The V and J genes are TRBV6-5 and TRBJ1-5; tentative D call: TRBD1 (6 bases). CDR3 length equals 15 residues. Germline V gene sequence: CDR1 MNHEY, CDR2 SVGAGI. V dropped 6 bases and J dropped 0 bases, with 12 bases sitting between them. The CDR3 region is CASRRTANSNQPQHF. CDR3 sequence (DNA): TGTGCCAGCAGAAGGACAGCGAATAGCAATCAGCCCCAGCATTTT.

This clone appeared once. The genes are TRBV2 and TRBJ2-3; D not certain. This CDR3 spans 14 amino acids. The V end was cut by 2 bases, the J end by 0 bases, with 6 bases between. CDR1 SNHLY and CDR2 FYNNEI come from the germline V gene. CDR3 DNA sequence: TGTGCCAGCAGTGAATTGCGTAGCACAGATACGCAGTATTTT. Its translation: CASSELRSTDTQYF.

This clone was counted a few times. The chain has TRBV7-9 and TRBJ2-5; 9 bases fit TRBD1. This CDR3 contains 18 residues. J gave up 5 bases and V 4 bases, and 17 bases lay outside the gene matches. Per the germline V gene, CDR1 is SEHNR and CDR2 is FQNEAQ (reference sequence). The CDR3 DNA follows: TGTGCCAGCAGCTCCTTTCCGCGTGGACAGGGGTCCGGGGAGACCCAGTACTTC. This translates into CASSSFPRGQGSGETQYF. Combining the CDR3 with reference TRBV7-9 and TRBJ2-5 gives the whole variable domain DTGVSQNPRHKITKRGQNVTFRCDPISEHNRLYWYRQTLGQGPEFLTYFQNEAQLEKSRLLSDRFSAERPKGSFSTLEIQRTEQGDSAMYLCASSSFPRGQGSGETQYFGPGTRLLVL.

CDR3 nucleotide sequence: TGTGCCAGCAGCCTTAGGGGCGAACATAATTCACCCCTCCACTTT. This gives the protein CASSLRGEHNSPLHF. V is TRBV9 and J is TRBJ1-6, with D possibly being TRBD1 (5 bases). V shed 4 bases and J shed 5 bases, with 13 bases lying between them. The CDR3 contains 15 residues. CDR1 is SGDLS, CDR2 YYNGEE, per germline.

The CDR3 DNA sequence: TGTGCCAGCAGATCTCGTGACAGCCATAATTCACCCCTCCACTTT. Translation: CASRSRDSHNSPLHF. The V and J genes are TRBV11-3 and TRBJ1-6, with D possibly being TRBD1 (5 bases). The V gene lost 6 bases and the J gene lost 5 bases, with 14 bases spanning the gap. CDR3 size: 15 residues. Germline V lookup: CDR1 SGHNT, CDR2 YENEEA.

The chain carries TRBV30 and TRBJ1-2, with TRBD1 identical over 11 bases. Germline values: CDR1 GTSNPN, CDR2 SVGIG (reference sequence). This CDR3 region has 15 residues. The V segment lost 3 bases and the J segment 6 bases; nucleotides outside the gene matches: 9. This CDR3 is CAWRGGQGAGDGYTF. The CDR3 nucleotides read TGTGCCTGGAGAGGAGGACAGGGGGCGGGGGATGGCTACACCTTC. The full variable domain, rest sourced from reference TRBV30 and TRBJ1-2, is SQTIHQWPATLVQPVGSPLSLECTVEGTSNPNLYWYRQAAGRGLQLLFYSVGIGQISSEVPQNLSASRPQDRQFILSSKKLLLSDSGFYLCAWRGGQGAGDGYTFGSGTRLTVV.

DNA for the CDR3: TGTGCCAGCAGCTTAGGGCTAGCGGGGGAGACCCAGTACTTC. Translation gives CASSLGLAGETQYF. The chain has TRBV11-3 and TRBJ2-5, with TRBD2 matching over 9 bases. V lost 1 base to trimming and J lost 5 bases; unmatched junction nucleotides: 2. The CDR3 is 14 amino acids. The V gene's germline CDR1 is SGHNT and CDR2 YENEEA.

The J gene is TRBJ2-2, the V gene TRBV6-5; the D gene is possibly TRBD1 (6 bases). This CDR3 is 15 amino acids long. Germline assignment: CDR1 MNHEY and CDR2 SVGAGI. Trimming shortened V by 4 bases and J by 5 bases, and 14 bases separated the two germline ends. CDR3 protein: CASSLQGLWTGELFF. For the CDR3, the DNA is TGTGCCAGCAGTTTACAGGGCCTGTGGACCGGGGAGCTGTTTTTT.

The chain couples TRBV7-8 to TRBJ1-3; D gene unclear. Germline V lookup: CDR1 SGHVS, CDR2 FQNEAQ. V lost 1 base and J 2 bases, leaving 6 bases between the germline ends. The length of the CDR3 is 14 residues. The CDR3 region is CASSLGLTGNTIYF. CDR3 nucleotide sequence: TGTGCCAGCAGCTTAGGGCTGACTGGAAACACCATATATTTT.

The gene calls are TRBV7-2 and TRBJ1-6; D gene unclear. The germline V and J ends were trimmed by 1 base and 2 bases, with 3 bases remaining between them. CDR3 length: 14 residues. Germline-derived CDR1 and CDR2 are SGHTA and FQGNSA. The CDR3 is CASSLDAYNSPLHF. CDR3 sequence (DNA): TGTGCCAGCAGCTTAGATGCCTATAATTCACCCCTCCACTTT.

The CDR3 region has the DNA TGTGCCCGCGGGACCGAGTACAATGAGCAGTTCTTC. It yields the protein CARGTEYNEQFF. The V gene is TRBV30, the J gene TRBJ2-1; TRBD2 is a possible D gene (6 bases). The ends were cut back, 8 bases at V and 4 bases at J, with 12 bases in the middle. This CDR3 contains 12 residues. Per germline, CDR1 GTSNPN and CDR2 SVGIG (reference sequence).

The genes are TRBV5-1 and TRBJ2-3, with 11 nucleotides matching TRBD1. The CDR3 covers 16 residues. Germline CDR1 is SGHRS and CDR2 is YFSETQ. After removal of 4 bases from V and 0 bases from J, the junction contained 4 bases not matched to a gene. CDR3 in DNA: TGCGCCAGCAGCCGACGGACAGGGGGCAGCACAGATACGCAGTATTTT. As protein: CASSRRTGGSTDTQYF.

The chain employs TRBV7-9 and TRBJ2-2; D not resolved. V gave up 0 bases and J gave up 0 bases, with 11 bases separating them. This CDR3 region has 17 residues. Germline lookup yields CDR1 SEHNR and CDR2 FQNEAQ (reference sequence). The DNA for the CDR3 is TGTGCCAGCAGCTTAGCTCTAGAGAGAGCGAACACCGGGGAGCTGTTTTTT. Encoded protein: CASSLALERANTGELFF.